This T cell receptor (beta chain) derives from a study of T cell responses to AZD1222 COVID-19 vaccine. About the research overall: Pooling of second doses given at about 4 or about 12 weeks was done. Overall study results and limits: Females made up more of the donors, who were largely white British, and clonal diversity may have come out too low. Dominant CD4 TCR responses targeted spike regions 160-218 and 743-854.

Clones were sequenced by immunoSEQ multiplex PCR, and TCRdb holds only the in-frame ones, with some missing. This table has approximately 110,000 clones, over 75% appearing once. The CDR3 has 17 residues. On this clone: Its antigen is undetermined.

This specimen consisted of peripheral blood, obtained on day 0 of AZD1222 vaccination. The genes are TRBV12-2 and TRBJ2-1; the listed D gene, TRBD1, was not tested against the DNA. TRBV12-2 is classified as a pseudogene. This sequence was found in an adult in good health. The DNA for the CDR3 is TGTGCAAGTCGCTTACATCGGGGCAGGGGCATTCCCAATGAGCAGTTCTTC. It encodes CASRLHRGRGIPNEQFF.